One sample yielded the 20 T cell receptor beta chains listed below, sequenced in a study of blood T cell repertoires in COVID-19. The protocol was immunoSEQ multiplex PCR, while the TCRdb copy is restricted to in-frame clones and leaves out a portion. The repertoire holds about 74,000 clones, with 85% to 95% as singletons. The sequenced sample was peripheral blood. These TCRs come from an older woman with active COVID-19.

The chain carries TRBV27 and TRBJ1-5; no clear D gene. Germline CDR1 is MNHEY and CDR2 is SMNVEV (reference sequence). This CDR3 has 17 residues. The ends were cut back, 1 base at V and 6 bases at J, with 19 bases in the middle. The CDR3 here is CASSLFPDLTGSQPQHF. CDR3 bases: TGTGCCAGCAGTTTATTCCCGGACCTAACCGGGAGTCAGCCCCAGCATTTT.

The chain couples TRBV10-3 to TRBJ2-3; 8 bases line up with TRBD2. CDR3 size: 14 residues. From germline, CDR1 is ENHRY and CDR2 SYGVKD. Trimming removed 8 bases from V and 6 bases from J; junction bases left unmatched: 10. The chain's CDR3 is CAIESGSGSDTQYF. The CDR3 nucleotides are TGTGCCATCGAAAGCGGGAGTGGAAGCGATACGCAGTATTTT.

The chain carries TRBV7-8 and TRBJ2-7; D possibly corresponds to TRBD2 (6 bases). From germline, CDR1 is SGHVS and CDR2 FQNEAQ. Trimming left V 7 bases short and J 5 bases short, with 21 bases between. The CDR3 is 15 amino acids. Written as DNA, the CDR3 is TGTGCCAGCACCATAGGAGGGGCTAGCACCCACGAGCAGTACTTC. Protein product: CASTIGGASTHEQYF.

The chain has TRBV7-9 and TRBJ1-1; D gene ambiguous. Per germline, CDR1 SEHNR and CDR2 FQNEAQ (reference sequence). This CDR3 is 12 amino acids long. V dropped 6 bases and J dropped 3 bases, with 8 bases sitting between them. In DNA form, the CDR3 reads TGTGCCAGCAGGAAACGGGACACTGAAGCTTTCTTT. Protein sequence: CASRKRDTEAFF. The full variable domain, rest sourced from reference TRBV7-9 and TRBJ1-1, is DTGVSQNPRHKITKRGQNVTFRCDPISEHNRLYWYRQTLGQGPEFLTYFQNEAQLEKSRLLSDRFSAERPKGSFSTLEIQRTEQGDSAMYLCASRKRDTEAFFGQGTRLTVV.

The V call is TRBV6-6, the J call TRBJ2-3, with 7 bases fitting TRBD2. V trimming: 7 bases; J trimming: 5 bases; junction bases outside the gene matches: 12. CDR1 is MNHNY and CDR2 is SVGAGI in the germline V gene (reference sequence). The CDR3 loop spans 15 amino acids. This CDR3 is CASTPRGLAGDTQYF. CDR3 DNA: TGTGCCAGCACTCCCCGGGGGTTAGCGGGAGATACGCAGTATTTT.

The chain employs TRBV6-5 and TRBJ1-5, with TRBD1 identical over 7 bases. The germline V gene has CDR1 MNHEY and CDR2 SVGAGI. The CDR3 extends over 14 amino acids. Unmatched junction bases numbered 8, after V lost 5 bases and J lost 7 bases. As DNA, the CDR3 is TGTGCCAGCAGTCTCGACAGGGTAGAACAGCCCCAGCATTTT. Protein sequence: CASSLDRVEQPQHF.

The chain combines TRBV9 with TRBJ2-1; 7 bases agree with TRBD2. Germline V gives CDR1 SGDLS, CDR2 YYNGEE. Germline trimming cut 0 bases from V and 10 bases from J; bases unmatched to any gene: 10. CDR3 size: 15 residues. CDR3 protein: CASSVGLAAASEQFF. The CDR3 region has the DNA TGTGCCAGCAGCGTAGGGCTAGCGGCAGCAAGCGAGCAGTTCTTC.

V and J are TRBV29-1 and TRBJ2-7; a possible D gene is TRBD1 (6 bases). V was pared by 7 bases and J by 2 bases, with 15 bases between. Germline-derived CDR1 and CDR2 are SQVTM and ANQGSEA. This CDR3 has 13 residues. The CDR3 DNA follows: TGCAGCGCTAGAGACAGGCGAACCTACGAGCAGTACTTC. Amino acid sequence: CSARDRRTYEQYF.

The V and J genes are TRBV3-1 (or the pseudogene TRBV3-2) and TRBJ2-1; 13 nucleotides match TRBD2. Losses at the gene ends were 0 bases for V and 9 bases for J; bases not matched to a gene: 5. This CDR3 has 16 amino acids. Per the germline V gene, CDR1 is LGHDT and CDR2 is YNNKEL (reference sequence). The CDR3 DNA reads as TGTGCCAGCAGCCAAGAGTGGACTAGCGGGAGTAGTGAGCAGTTCTTC. Translating gives CASSQEWTSGSSEQFF.

The chain uses TRBV27 and TRBJ1-1; D might be TRBD1 (6 bases). V dropped 5 bases and J dropped 0 bases, with 13 bases sitting between them. The CDR3 runs to 15 residues. The germline V gene has CDR1 MNHEY and CDR2 SMNVEV (reference sequence). Written as DNA, the CDR3 is TGTGCCAGCAGTCCCGCAGGACAGATGAACACTGAAGCTTTCTTT. This translates into CASSPAGQMNTEAFF.

J is TRBJ2-5 and V is TRBV5-1, with D tentatively TRBD1 (6 bases). CDR1 and CDR2 (germline): SGHRS, YFSETQ. This CDR3 spans 14 amino acids. Trimming removed 2 bases at V and 2 bases at J, with 10 bases between. CDR3: CASSLQGGQETQYF. Written as DNA, the CDR3 is TGCGCCAGCAGCTTACAGGGCGGGCAAGAGACCCAGTACTTC.

As for this clone: Compared with germline, one end of the junction differs, possibly owing to a read error. The chain is built from TRBV7-7 and TRBJ2-1; 10 bases are shared with TRBD2. Germline CDR1 is SSHAT and CDR2 is FNYEAQ (reference sequence). This CDR3 is 16 amino acids long. In nucleotides, the CDR3 is TGTGCTAGCAGCCCCTCTCGAGCGGGAGGGTCCAATGAGCAGTTCTTC. Translating gives CASSPSRAGGSNEQFF.

This chain connects TRBV19 to TRBJ2-7; 10 bases line up with TRBD1. Germline lookup yields CDR1 LNHDA and CDR2 SQIVND (reference sequence). The CDR3 runs 14 residues. V was pared by 5 bases and J by 3 bases, with 4 bases of the junction left unmatched. The CDR3 loop is CASSVRDRGYEQYF. The CDR3 DNA reads as TGTGCCAGTAGTGTCCGGGACAGGGGCTACGAGCAGTACTTC.

The rearrangement uses TRBV2 and TRBJ1-5; 12 bases match TRBD1. The CDR3 has 17 residues. The V gene's germline CDR1 is SNHLY and CDR2 FYNNEI. The V segment lost 6 bases and the J segment 6 bases; nucleotides outside the gene matches: 12. The CDR3 loop reads CASSRTGTGGTGQPQHF. CDR3 DNA sequence: TGTGCCAGCAGCCGAACCGGGACAGGGGGCACGGGTCAGCCCCAGCATTTT.

The chain is built from TRBV19 and TRBJ1-2, with D maybe TRBD1 (6 bases). V lost 5 bases and J lost 8, with 12 bases in between. CDR1 and CDR2 (germline): LNHDA, SQIVND (reference sequence). CDR3 length: 12 residues. CDR3 sequence reads: CASSFGGQGYTF. CDR3 DNA sequence: TGTGCCAGTAGTTTTGGGGGCCAGGGCTACACCTTC.

V is TRBV13 and J is TRBJ1-1; D perhaps matches TRBD1 (6 bases). The V end was cut by 5 bases, the J end by 2 bases, with 18 bases between. The CDR3 is made up of 16 amino acids. Per the germline V gene, CDR1 is PRHDT and CDR2 is FYEKMQ (reference sequence). This CDR3 is CASSENYRVGNTEAFF. CDR3 nucleotides: TGTGCCAGCAGCGAGAACTACAGGGTAGGCAACACTGAAGCTTTCTTT.

Concerning this clone: Germline is not matched at one junction end, which may reflect a read error. The chain has TRBV7-7 and TRBJ2-3; TRBD2 matches at 10 bases. CDR1 is SSHAT and CDR2 is FNYEAQ in the germline V gene (reference sequence). This CDR3 has 15 residues. CDR3 sequence reads: CASSSSGRGADTQYF. CDR3 sequence (DNA): TGTGCTAGCAGCTCAAGCGGGAGGGGGGCAGATACGCAGTATTTT.

J is TRBJ2-3 and V is TRBV5-1, with TRBD2 as a possible D gene (5 bases). This CDR3 spans 16 amino acids. Trimming took off 0 bases at V and 4 bases at J, with 15 bases between the two ends. Germline CDR1 reads SGHRS; CDR2 reads YFSETQ. The CDR3 spells CASSLGEGVISDTQYF. The CDR3 nucleotides read TGCGCCAGCAGCTTGGGTGAGGGAGTGATATCAGATACGCAGTATTTT.

A word on this clone: One end of the junction does not line up with germline, which may come from a read error. The chain carries TRBV19 and TRBJ2-2, with D tentatively TRBD1 (5 bases). In germline, CDR1 is LNHDA, CDR2 SQIVND (reference sequence). This CDR3 has 17 amino acids. The CDR3 sequence: CASSIDADSWNAGELFF. The CDR3 DNA sequence: TGTGCCAGTAGTATAGACGCCGACAGCTGGAACGCCGGGGAGCTGTTTTTT.

The chain couples TRBV10-2 to TRBJ1-5, with 7 bases fitting TRBD1. Germline CDR1 is WSHSY and CDR2 is SAAADI. With V trimmed by 3 bases and J by 1 base, 6 bases remained unmatched. The CDR3 runs 16 residues. The CDR3 DNA reads as TGCGCCAGCAGTGACCGACAGGGACCCAGCAATCAGCCCCAGCATTTT. Translated: CASSDRQGPSNQPQHF.